The 2 T cell receptor beta chains reported below all come from one sample, sequenced in a study of blood T cell repertoires in COVID-19. The repertoire was sequenced with immunoSEQ multiplex PCR; TCRdb's copy has only in-frame clones and lacks some. Here the sample spans around 250,000 clones, about 89% being singletons. Specimen: peripheral blood. Receptors were obtained from a man aged 35-49 years with active or convalescent COVID-19.

V is TRBV3-1 (or the pseudogene TRBV3-2) and J is TRBJ2-7, with D tentatively TRBD1 (6 bases). The ends were cut back, 4 bases at V and 3 bases at J, with 13 bases in the middle. Germline V gene lookup returns CDR1 LGHDT and CDR2 YNNKEL (reference sequence). The CDR3 has 14 residues. CDR3 nucleotides: TGTGCCAGCAGCCCTGGACAAGGGGGCTACGAGCAGTACTTC. This sequence encodes CASSPGQGGYEQYF.

The rearrangement links TRBV6-5 to TRBJ1-6; D is uncertain. The CDR3 has 15 amino acids. Trimming pared 2 bases from V and 10 bases from J, leaving 15 bases between. CDR1 is MNHEY and CDR2 is SVGAGI in the germline V gene. This chain's CDR3 is CASSYAGTLDSPLHF. The CDR3 bases are TGTGCCAGCAGTTACGCGGGAACTCTGGACTCACCCCTCCACTTT.